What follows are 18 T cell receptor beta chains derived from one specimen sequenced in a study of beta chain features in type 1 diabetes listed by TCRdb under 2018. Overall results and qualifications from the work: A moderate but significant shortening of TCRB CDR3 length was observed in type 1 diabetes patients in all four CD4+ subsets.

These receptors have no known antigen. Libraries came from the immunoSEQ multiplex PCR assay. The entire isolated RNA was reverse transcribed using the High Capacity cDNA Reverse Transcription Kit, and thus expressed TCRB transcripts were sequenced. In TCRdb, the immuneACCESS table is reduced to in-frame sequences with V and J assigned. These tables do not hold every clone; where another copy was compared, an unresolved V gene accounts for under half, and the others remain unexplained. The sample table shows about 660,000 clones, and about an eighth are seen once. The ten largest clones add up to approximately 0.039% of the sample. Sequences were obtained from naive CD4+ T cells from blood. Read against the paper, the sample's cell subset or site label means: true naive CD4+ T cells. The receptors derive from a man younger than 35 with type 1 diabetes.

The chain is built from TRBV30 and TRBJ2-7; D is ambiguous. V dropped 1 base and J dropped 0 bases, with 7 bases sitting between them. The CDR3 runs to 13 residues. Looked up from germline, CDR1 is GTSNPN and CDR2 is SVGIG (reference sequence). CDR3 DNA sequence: TGTGCCTGGAGTGGCCAGATCTCCTACGAGCAGTACTTC. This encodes CAWSGQISYEQYF. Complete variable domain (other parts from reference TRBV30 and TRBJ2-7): SQTIHQWPATLVQPVGSPLSLECTVEGTSNPNLYWYRQAAGRGLQLLFYSVGIGQISSEVPQNLSASRPQDRQFILSSKKLLLSDSGFYLCAWSGQISYEQYFGPGTRLTVT.

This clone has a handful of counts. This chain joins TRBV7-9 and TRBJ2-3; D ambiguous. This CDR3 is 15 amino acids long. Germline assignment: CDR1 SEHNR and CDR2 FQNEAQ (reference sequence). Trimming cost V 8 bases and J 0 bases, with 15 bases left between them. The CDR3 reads CASRYVGFSTDTQYF. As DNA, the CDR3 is TGTGCCAGCCGGTACGTAGGGTTCAGCACAGATACGCAGTATTTT.

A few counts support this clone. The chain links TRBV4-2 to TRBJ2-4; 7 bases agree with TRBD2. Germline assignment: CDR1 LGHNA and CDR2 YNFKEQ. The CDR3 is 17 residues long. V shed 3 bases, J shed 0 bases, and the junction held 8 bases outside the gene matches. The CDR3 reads CASSHWGGTVAKNIQYF. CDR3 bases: TGTGCCAGCAGCCACTGGGGAGGGACCGTAGCCAAAAACATTCAGTACTTC.

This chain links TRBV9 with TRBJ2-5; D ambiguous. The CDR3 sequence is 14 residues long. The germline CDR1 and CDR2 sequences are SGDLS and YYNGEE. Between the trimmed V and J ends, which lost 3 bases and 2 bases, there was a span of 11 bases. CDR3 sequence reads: CASSATLFQETQYF. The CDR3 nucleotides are TGTGCCAGCAGCGCGACTCTATTTCAAGAGACCCAGTACTTC. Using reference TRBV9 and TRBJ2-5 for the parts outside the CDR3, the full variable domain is DSGVTQTPKHLITATGQRVTLRCSPRSGDLSVYWYQQSLDQGLQFLIQYYNGEERAKGNILERFSAQQFPDLHSELNLSSLELGDSALYFCASSATLFQETQYFGPGTRLLVL.

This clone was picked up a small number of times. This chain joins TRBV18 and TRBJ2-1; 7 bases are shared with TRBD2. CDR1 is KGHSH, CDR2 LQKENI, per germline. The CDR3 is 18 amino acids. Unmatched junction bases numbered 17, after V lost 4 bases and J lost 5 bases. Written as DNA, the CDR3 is TGTGCCAGCTCACGTATGCGGGAGAATGTGGGCGTGAACAATGAGCAGTTCTTC. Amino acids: CASSRMRENVGVNNEQFF. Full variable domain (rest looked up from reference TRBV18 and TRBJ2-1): NAGVMQNPRHLVRRRGQEARLRCSPMKGHSHVYWYRQLPEEGLKFMVYLQKENIIDESGMPKERFSAEFPKEGPSILRIQQVVRGDSAAYFCASSRMRENVGVNNEQFFGPGTRLTVL.

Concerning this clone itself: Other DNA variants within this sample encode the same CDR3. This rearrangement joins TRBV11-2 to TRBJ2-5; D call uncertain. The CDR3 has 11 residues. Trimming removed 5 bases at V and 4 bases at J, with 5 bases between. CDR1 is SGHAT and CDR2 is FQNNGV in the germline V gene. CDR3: CASSPRETQYF. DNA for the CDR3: TGTGCCAGCAGCCCTAGAGAGACCCAGTACTTC.

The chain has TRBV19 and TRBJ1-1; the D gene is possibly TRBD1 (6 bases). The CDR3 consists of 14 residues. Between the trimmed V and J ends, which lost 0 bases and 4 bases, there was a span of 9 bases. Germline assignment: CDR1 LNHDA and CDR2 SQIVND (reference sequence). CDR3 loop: CASSIDRGGTEAFF. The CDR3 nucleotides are TGTGCCAGTAGTATAGACAGGGGAGGCACTGAAGCTTTCTTT.

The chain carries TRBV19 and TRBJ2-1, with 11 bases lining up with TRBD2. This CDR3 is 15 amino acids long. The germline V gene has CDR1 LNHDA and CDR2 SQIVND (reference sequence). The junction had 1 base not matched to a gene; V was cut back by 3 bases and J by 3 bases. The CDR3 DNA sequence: TGTGCCAGTAGTATGGGACTAGCGGACTACAATGAGCAGTTCTTC. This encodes CASSMGLADYNEQFF.

This CDR3 reads CAWSKDRNYGYTF. DNA of the CDR3: TGTGCCTGGAGTAAGGACAGGAACTATGGCTACACCTTC. The V gene is TRBV30, the J gene TRBJ1-2, with 7 bases matching TRBD1. V gave up 2 bases and J gave up 2 bases; unmatched junction bases: 2. The CDR3 runs 13 residues. Germline loops: CDR1 GTSNPN, CDR2 SVGIG (reference sequence).

The CDR3 spells CASSVLDRGYSPLHF. CDR3 bases: TGTGCCAGCAGCGTACTGGACAGGGGTTATTCACCCCTCCACTTT. This sequence joins TRBV9 and TRBJ1-6, with 9 bases that match TRBD1. From germline, CDR1 is SGDLS and CDR2 YYNGEE. This CDR3 comprises 15 residues. Trimming cost V 1 base and J 8 bases; bases outside gene matches: 4.

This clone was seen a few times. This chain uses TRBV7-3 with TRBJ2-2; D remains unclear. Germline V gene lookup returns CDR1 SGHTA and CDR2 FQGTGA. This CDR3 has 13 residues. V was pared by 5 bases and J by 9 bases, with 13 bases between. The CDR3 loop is CASSPGPLRELFF. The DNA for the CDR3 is TGTGCCAGCAGCCCCGGCCCCCTCCGGGAGCTGTTTTTT.

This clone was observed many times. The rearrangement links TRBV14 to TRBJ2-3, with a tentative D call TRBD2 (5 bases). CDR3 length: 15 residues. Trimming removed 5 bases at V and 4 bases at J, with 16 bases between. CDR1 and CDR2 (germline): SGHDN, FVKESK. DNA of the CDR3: TGTGCCAGCAGCTGGATTGGGGATAGCGCAGATACGCAGTATTTT. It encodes CASSWIGDSADTQYF.

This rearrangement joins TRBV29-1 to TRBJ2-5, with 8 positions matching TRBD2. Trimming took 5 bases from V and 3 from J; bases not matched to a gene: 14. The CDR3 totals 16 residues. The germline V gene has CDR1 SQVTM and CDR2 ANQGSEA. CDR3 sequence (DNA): TGCAGCGTTCGCGGGGGGCTCTGGGGTAAGGAAGAGACCCAGTACTTC. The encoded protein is CSVRGGLWGKEETQYF.

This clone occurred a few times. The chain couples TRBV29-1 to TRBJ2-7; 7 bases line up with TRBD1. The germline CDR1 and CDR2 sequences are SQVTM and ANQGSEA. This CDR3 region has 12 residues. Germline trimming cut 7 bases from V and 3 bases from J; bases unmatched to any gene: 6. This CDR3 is CSAGTANYEQYF. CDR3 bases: TGCAGCGCTGGGACAGCGAACTACGAGCAGTACTTC.

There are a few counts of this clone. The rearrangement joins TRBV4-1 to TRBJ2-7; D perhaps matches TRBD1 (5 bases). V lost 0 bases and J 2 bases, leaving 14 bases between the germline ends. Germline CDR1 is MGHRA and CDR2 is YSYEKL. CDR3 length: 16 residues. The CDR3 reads CASSQERKGLPYEQYF. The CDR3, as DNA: TGCGCCAGCAGCCAAGAACGGAAGGGGCTCCCCTACGAGCAGTACTTC.

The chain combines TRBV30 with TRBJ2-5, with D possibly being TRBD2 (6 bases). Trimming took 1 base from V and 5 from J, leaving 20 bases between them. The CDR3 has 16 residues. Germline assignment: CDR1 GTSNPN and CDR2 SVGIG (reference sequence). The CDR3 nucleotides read TGTGCCTGGAGTGCCCCCCGGGGCGGGATACGTGAGACCCAGTACTTC. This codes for CAWSAPRGGIRETQYF. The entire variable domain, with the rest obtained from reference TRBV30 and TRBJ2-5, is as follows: SQTIHQWPATLVQPVGSPLSLECTVEGTSNPNLYWYRQAAGRGLQLLFYSVGIGQISSEVPQNLSASRPQDRQFILSSKKLLLSDSGFYLCAWSAPRGGIRETQYFGPGTRLLVL.

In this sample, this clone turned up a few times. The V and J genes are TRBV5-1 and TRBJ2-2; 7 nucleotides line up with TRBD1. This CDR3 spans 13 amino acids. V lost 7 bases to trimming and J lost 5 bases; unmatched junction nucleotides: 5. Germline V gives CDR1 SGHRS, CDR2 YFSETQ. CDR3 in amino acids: CASDTTGTGELFF. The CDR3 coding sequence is TGCGCCAGCGACACGACAGGGACCGGGGAGCTGTTTTTT.

In DNA, the CDR3 is TGTGCCAGCAGTGCAGGGGAGGGGAACAATGAGCAGTTCTTC. It yields the protein CASSAGEGNNEQFF. The rearrangement joins TRBV25-1 to TRBJ2-1; D may be TRBD2 (7 bases). Per the germline V gene, CDR1 is MGHDK and CDR2 is SYGVNS. The CDR3 sequence is 14 residues long. Trimming shortened V by 4 bases and J by 5 bases, and 12 bases separated the two germline ends.